The TCR beta chain described here comes from a study of T cell responses to AZD1222 COVID-19 vaccine. The germline CDR1 and CDR2 sequences are SGHAT and FQNNGV. With 6 bases clipped from V and 5 bases from J, the junction kept 9 bases outside the gene matches. The CDR3 is 14 residues long. This clone appeared once. As yet, its antigen is unknown. Points from the study as a whole: Spike-specific TCR breadth and depth grew following two AZD1222 doses.

Assay: immunoSEQ multiplex PCR; the TCRdb copy retains only in-frame clones and omits some. The repertoire holds about 120,000 clones, over 75% seen once, with 3% to 4% in the top ten. This sequence originates from an adult in good health. The chain carries TRBV11-2 and TRBJ1-2; 7 nucleotides match TRBD1. The input for sequencing was peripheral blood, taken on day 0 of MenACWY control vaccination. The chain's CDR3 is CASSRTGAEYGYTF. The CDR3 bases are TGTGCCAGCAGTCGTACAGGGGCGGAGTATGGCTACACCTTC.